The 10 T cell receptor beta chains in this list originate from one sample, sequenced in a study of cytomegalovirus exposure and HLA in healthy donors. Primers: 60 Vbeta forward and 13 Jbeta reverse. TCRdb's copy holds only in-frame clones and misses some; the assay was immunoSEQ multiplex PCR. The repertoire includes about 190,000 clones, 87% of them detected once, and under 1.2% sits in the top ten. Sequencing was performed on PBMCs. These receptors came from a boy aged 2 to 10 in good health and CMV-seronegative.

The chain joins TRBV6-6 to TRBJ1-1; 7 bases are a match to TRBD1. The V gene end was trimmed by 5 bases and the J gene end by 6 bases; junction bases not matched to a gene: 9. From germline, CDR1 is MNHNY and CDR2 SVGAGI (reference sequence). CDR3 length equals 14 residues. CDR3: CASSTNRGAAEAFF. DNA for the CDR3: TGTGCCAGCAGTACCAACAGGGGTGCGGCTGAAGCTTTCTTT.

CDR3 amino acids: CASSFYRAGIDTQYF. DNA for the CDR3: TGTGCCAGCAGCTTCTACAGGGCTGGAATAGATACGCAGTATTTT. J is TRBJ2-3 and V is TRBV5-6; D may be TRBD1 (6 bases). V was cut by 2 bases and J by 5 bases, with 15 bases left in between. The CDR3 consists of 15 residues. Germline values: CDR1 SGHDT, CDR2 YYEEEE.

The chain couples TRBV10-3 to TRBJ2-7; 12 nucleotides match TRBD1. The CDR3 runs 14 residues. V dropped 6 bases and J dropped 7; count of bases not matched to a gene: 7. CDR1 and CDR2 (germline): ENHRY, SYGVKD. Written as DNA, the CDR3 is TGTGCCATCAGACCGGGACAGGGGGCTGAGGAGCAGTACTTC. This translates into CAIRPGQGAEEQYF.

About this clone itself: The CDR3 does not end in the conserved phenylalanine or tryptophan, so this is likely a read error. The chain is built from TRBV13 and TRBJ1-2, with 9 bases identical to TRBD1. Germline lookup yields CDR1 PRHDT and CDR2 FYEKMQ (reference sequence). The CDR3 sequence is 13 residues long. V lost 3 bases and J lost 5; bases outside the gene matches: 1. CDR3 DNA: TGTGCCAGCAGCTTTGGACAGGGGTATGGCTACACCCTC. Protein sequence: CASSFGQGYGYTL.

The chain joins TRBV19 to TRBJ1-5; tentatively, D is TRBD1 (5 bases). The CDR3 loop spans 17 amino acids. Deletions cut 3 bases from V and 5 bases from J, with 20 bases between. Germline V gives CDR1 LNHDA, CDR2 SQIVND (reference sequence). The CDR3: CASSILGTRRSDQPQHF. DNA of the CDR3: TGTGCCAGTAGTATTTTAGGGACTAGACGGTCGGATCAGCCCCAGCATTTT.

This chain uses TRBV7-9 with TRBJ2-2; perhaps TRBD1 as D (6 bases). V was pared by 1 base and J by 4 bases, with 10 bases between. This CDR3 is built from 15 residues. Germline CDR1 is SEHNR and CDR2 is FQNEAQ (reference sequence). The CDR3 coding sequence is TGTGCCAGCAGCTTAGGCCAGGGGCCCACCGGGGAGCTGTTTTTT. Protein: CASSLGQGPTGELFF.

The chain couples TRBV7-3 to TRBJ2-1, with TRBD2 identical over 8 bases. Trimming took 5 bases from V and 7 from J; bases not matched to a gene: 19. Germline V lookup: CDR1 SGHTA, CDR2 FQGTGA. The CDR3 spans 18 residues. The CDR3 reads CASSPTLSGGRWGNEQFF. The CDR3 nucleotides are TGTGCCAGCAGCCCAACTCTAAGCGGGGGCCGCTGGGGGAATGAGCAGTTCTTC.

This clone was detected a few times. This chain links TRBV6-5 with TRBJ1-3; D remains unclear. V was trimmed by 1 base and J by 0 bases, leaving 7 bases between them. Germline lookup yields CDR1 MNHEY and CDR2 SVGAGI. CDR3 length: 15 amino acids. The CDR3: CASSYFSGSGNTIYF. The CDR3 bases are TGTGCCAGCAGTTACTTTTCGGGCTCTGGAAACACCATATATTTT.

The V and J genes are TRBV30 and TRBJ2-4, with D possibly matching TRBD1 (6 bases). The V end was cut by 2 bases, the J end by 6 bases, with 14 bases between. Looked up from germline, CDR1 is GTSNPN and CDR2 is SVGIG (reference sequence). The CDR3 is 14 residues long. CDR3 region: CAWSRSGAGNIQYF. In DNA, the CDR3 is TGTGCCTGGAGTCGGTCAGGGGCCGGAAACATTCAGTACTTC.

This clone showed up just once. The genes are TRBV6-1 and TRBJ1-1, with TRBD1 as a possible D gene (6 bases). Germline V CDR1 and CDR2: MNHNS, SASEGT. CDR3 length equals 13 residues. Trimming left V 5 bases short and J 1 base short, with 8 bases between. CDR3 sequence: CASSQQGNTEAFF. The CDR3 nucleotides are TGTGCCAGCAGTCAACAGGGGAACACTGAAGCTTTCTTT.